This is a list of T cell receptor beta chains from one sample in a study of control samples from healthy donors and cancer patients. TCRdb's copy holds only in-frame clones and misses some; the assay was immunoSEQ multiplex PCR. The sample contains fewer than 200,000 clones, about 91% of which appear only once. The sample consisted of blood. These receptors were taken from a woman aged 25-40 years in good health. Both conserved end residues are part of each CDR3. D genes are given only for firm matches. For some rows the clone size is stated as once, few or many, or as a class when expanded; others skip it.

d_gene,v_gene,abundance,j_gene,CDR3aa,CDR3nt
-,TRBV18,-,TRBJ1-4,CASSRDWSLDEKLFF,TGTGCCAGCTCACGGGACTGGAGCCTGGATGAAAAACTGTTTTTT
-,TRBV28,-,TRBJ1-2,CASRDPNNYGYTF,TGTGCCAGCAGGGATCCCAATAACTATGGCTACACCTTC
TRBD2,TRBV2,-,TRBJ2-7,CASKTSGINYEQYF,TGTGCCAGCAAGACTAGCGGTATTAATTACGAGCAGTACTTC
TRBD2,TRBV4-1,-,TRBJ2-7,CASSQESGGSYEQYF,TGCGCCAGCAGCCAAGAAAGCGGGGGGTCCTACGAGCAGTACTTC
-,TRBV4-1,-,TRBJ1-1,CASSQEGGTEAFF,TGCGCCAGCAGCCAAGAGGGGGGCACTGAAGCTTTCTTT
-,TRBV3-1/TRBV3-2,few,TRBJ2-7,CASSHRAAADYEQYF,TGTGCCAGCAGCCACCGGGCAGCCGCCGACTACGAGCAGTACTTC
-,TRBV25-1,-,TRBJ2-5,CASSEGFGNQYF,TGTGCCAGCAGTGAAGGGTTCGGGAACCAGTACTTC
TRBD1,TRBV11-2,-,TRBJ1-4,CASSLEWGQGMGDEKLFF,TGTGCCAGCAGCTTAGAGTGGGGACAGGGGATGGGAGATGAAAAACTGTTTTTT
TRBD2,TRBV5-4,-,TRBJ2-1,CASSPPSGRGREQFF,TGTGCCAGCAGCCCACCTAGCGGGAGGGGTCGGGAGCAGTTCTTC
-,TRBV4-2,few,TRBJ1-2,CASSPKVTGGYTF,TGTGCCAGCAGCCCCAAAGTCACCGGCGGCTACACCTTC